The rows below give T cell receptor beta chains drawn from one sample of a study of blood T cell repertoires in COVID-19. Repertoires were generated with immunoSEQ multiplex PCR, while TCRdb's copy carries only in-frame clones and drops some. The table lists about 91,000 clones, roughly 78% of them singletons. Sample: peripheral blood. The receptors shown here come from a man aged 45-60 years with active or convalescent COVID-19. The CDR3 runs from the conserved cysteine through the conserved F or W. D genes are given only for firm matches. Clone size appears in some rows only: once, few, many, or a class for an expanded clone.

V: TRBV3-1/TRBV3-2
J: TRBJ2-7
size: .
D: TRBD1
CDR3: CASSRTGQGEEQYF
DNA: TGTGCCAGCAGCCGAACCGGACAGGGCGAAGAGCAGTACTTC

V: TRBV11-2
J: TRBJ2-7
size: .
D: TRBD2
CDR3: CASSPGEGLSYEQYF
DNA: TGTGCCAGCAGCCCCGGGGAGGGACTTTCCTACGAGCAGTACTTC

V: TRBV12-3/TRBV12-4
J: TRBJ1-1
size: few
D: .
CDR3: CASTFGGTEAFF
DNA: TGTGCCAGCACCTTCGGGGGCACTGAAGCTTTCTTT

V: TRBV20-1
J: TRBJ1-5
size: .
D: TRBD1
CDR3: CSASERQGPFGPQHF
DNA: TGCAGTGCTAGTGAGAGACAGGGGCCTTTTGGGCCCCAGCATTTT

V: TRBV12-3/TRBV12-4
J: TRBJ2-5
size: .
D: TRBD2
CDR3: CASSFGGGETQYF
DNA: TGTGCCAGCAGTTTCGGGGGAGGGGAGACCCAGTACTTC

V: TRBV5-1
J: TRBJ2-3
size: .
D: .
CDR3: CASSTVRGTDTQYF
DNA: TGCGCCAGCAGTACGGTGCGGGGCACAGATACGCAGTATTTT

V: TRBV7-9
J: TRBJ2-5
size: few
D: TRBD2
CDR3: CASITVAGGPQETQYF
DNA: TGTGCCAGCATCACGGTAGCGGGGGGGCCCCAAGAGACCCAGTACTTC

V: TRBV28
J: TRBJ1-1
size: .
D: TRBD1
CDR3: CASSTRDRARAFF
DNA: TGTGCCAGCAGTACCCGGGACAGGGCCCGCGCTTTCTTT

V: TRBV19
J: TRBJ2-6
size: .
D: .
CDR3: CASSRDFSGANVLTF
DNA: TGTGCCAGTAGCAGAGACTTCTCTGGGGCCAACGTCCTGACTTTC

V: TRBV19
J: TRBJ2-5
size: .
D: .
CDR3: CASSFDIQETQYF
DNA: TGTGCCAGTAGTTTTGACATTCAAGAGACCCAGTACTTC

V: TRBV27
J: TRBJ2-2
size: .
D: .
CDR3: CASSFSREAGELFF
DNA: TGTGCCAGCAGTTTCAGCAGGGAGGCCGGGGAGCTGTTTTTT

V: TRBV6-5
J: TRBJ2-1
size: .
D: TRBD1
CDR3: CASSAGQGALEQFF
DNA: TGTGCCAGCAGCGCCGGACAGGGGGCGCTTGAGCAGTTCTTC

V: TRBV2
J: TRBJ1-2
size: .
D: .
CDR3: CASSGGDNYGYTF
DNA: TGTGCCAGCAGTGGAGGAGACAACTATGGCTACACCTTC

V: TRBV5-1
J: TRBJ2-1
size: .
D: TRBD2
CDR3: CASRTSGVYNEQFF
DNA: TGCGCCAGCAGAACTAGCGGGGTATACAATGAGCAGTTCTTC

V: TRBV6-6
J: TRBJ1-3
size: .
D: .
CDR3: CASSNDGHSGNTIYF
DNA: TGTGCCAGCAGTAATGACGGACACTCTGGAAACACCATATATTTT

V: TRBV5-4
J: TRBJ2-3
size: few
D: .
CDR3: CASSPGASTDTQYF
DNA: TGTGCCAGCAGTCCAGGGGCTAGCACAGATACGCAGTATTTT

V: TRBV2
J: TRBJ1-4
size: .
D: .
CDR3: CASSDGRQNEKLFF
DNA: TGTGCCAGCAGTGACGGGAGGCAAAATGAAAAACTGTTTTTT

V: TRBV21-1
J: TRBJ1-1
size: .
D: .
CDR3: CASSKGRRLGRANTEAFF
DNA: TGTGCCAGCAGCAAAGGAAGGAGACTGGGCAGGGCGAACACTGAAGCTTTCTTT

V: TRBV6-5
J: TRBJ2-1
size: .
D: .
CDR3: CASSYSGSHNEQFF
DNA: TGTGCCAGCAGTTACTCCGGGAGTCACAATGAGCAGTTCTTC

V: TRBV4-1
J: TRBJ2-3
size: .
D: .
CDR3: CASSQVVASDTDTQYF
DNA: TGCGCCAGCAGCCAGGTGGTGGCTAGCGACACAGATACGCAGTATTTT

V: TRBV7-9
J: TRBJ2-5
size: .
D: TRBD1
CDR3: CASRDTGQPQETQYF
DNA: TGTGCCAGCAGAGATACGGGACAGCCTCAAGAGACCCAGTACTTC

V: TRBV10-2
J: TRBJ1-4
size: .
D: .
CDR3: CASSLGGNEKLFF
DNA: TGCGCCAGCAGCCTTGGGGGGAACGAAAAACTGTTTTTT

V: TRBV25-1
J: TRBJ2-3
size: .
D: .
CDR3: CASRSPAATDTQYF
DNA: TGTGCCAGCAGGTCTCCGGCGGCGACAGATACGCAGTATTTT

V: TRBV3-1/TRBV3-2
J: TRBJ2-1
size: .
D: .
CDR3: CASSQAGVSYNEQFF
DNA: TGTGCCAGCAGCCAAGCGGGGGTCTCCTACAATGAGCAGTTCTTC

V: TRBV2
J: TRBJ1-2
size: .
D: .
CDR3: CASTERNYGYTF
DNA: TGTGCCAGCACTGAGAGAAACTATGGCTACACCTTC

V: TRBV6-5
J: TRBJ2-7
size: .
D: .
CDR3: CASMMTVGSYEQYF
DNA: TGTGCCAGCATGATGACAGTGGGCTCCTACGAGCAGTACTTC

V: TRBV29-1
J: TRBJ1-2
size: .
D: TRBD1
CDR3: CSVRQGVDYGYTF
DNA: TGCAGCGTTAGACAGGGAGTAGACTATGGCTACACCTTC

V: TRBV5-4
J: TRBJ2-1
size: .
D: .
CDR3: CASSGLGGNEQFF
DNA: TGTGCCAGCAGCGGCCTAGGGGGCAATGAGCAGTTCTTC

V: TRBV20-1
J: TRBJ2-7
size: once
D: .
CDR3: CSASGQLQGEQYF
DNA: TGCAGTGCTAGTGGACAGCTCCAGGGTGAGCAGTACTTC

V: TRBV2
J: TRBJ1-6
size: few
D: .
CDR3: CASSEYSGNSPLHF
DNA: TGTGCCAGCAGTGAATACAGCGGGAATTCACCCCTCCACTTT

V: TRBV12-5
J: TRBJ2-1
size: .
D: .
CDR3: CASGLYGMGQGGHNEQFF
DNA: TGTGCTAGTGGTTTGTACGGGATGGGGCAGGGGGGCCACAATGAGCAGTTCTTC

V: TRBV4-1
J: TRBJ2-2
size: few
D: TRBD2
CDR3: CASSPGLAGTNTGELFF
DNA: TGCGCCAGCAGCCCGGGACTAGCGGGGACTAACACCGGGGAGCTGTTTTTT